The T cell receptor beta chain under discussion was sequenced for a study of regulatory T cells in long-lasting Graves disease. The study, taken as a whole, reports: The small sample size may have reduced accuracy.

Investigators prepared the TCR beta libraries by applying iRepertoire HTBI primers and Arm-PCR of CDR3 regions. In TCRdb, the multiplex PCR reads were re-called with MiXCR into one record per CDR3 protein. Of some 320,000 distinct CDR3 sequences listed, 15% to 20% are singletons. In this sample, this clonotype turned up many times. What it binds is unknown. CDR3 length: 17 residues. Per the germline V gene, CDR1 is SNHLY and CDR2 is FYNNEI. Between the trimmed V and J ends, which lost 1 base and 4 bases, there was a span of 18 bases. Noted time point: newly diagnosed GD, antithyroid drugs for less than 3 months. Isolated PBMC RNA provided the starting material for the TCR library.

The sequence was obtained from a female donor with Graves disease. The chain is built from TRBV2 and TRBJ2-3, with D perhaps TRBD1 (5 bases). The material sequenced was peripheral blood mononuclear cells (PBMCs), taken at new diagnosis, from a patient treated with antithyroid drugs. This CDR3 reads CASSEGSGARRSDTQYF. CDR3 DNA: TGTGCCAGCAGTGAAGGAAGTGGGGCTAGAAGATCAGATACGCAGTATTTT. Full variable domain (outside the CDR3, taken from reference TRBV2 and TRBJ2-3): EPEVTQTPSHQVTQMGQEVILRCVPISNHLYFYWYRQILGQKVEFLVSFYNNEISEKSEIFDDQFSVERPDGSNFTLKIRSTKLEDSAMYFCASSEGSGARRSDTQYFGPGTRLTVL.